This T cell receptor beta chain was identified during a study of identical twins. Broader study findings: Diverse VJ usage suggested most zero-insertion clonotypes were not invariant T cells. The study reached conclusions through statistical analysis that was cross-sectional, not following the same donors.

TCRdb redid the calling of the 5' RACE reads with MiXCR, one entry per CDR3 protein. The table includes approximately 670,000 distinct CDR3 sequences, over 5% detected once. Every sampled donor was Caucasian and healthy. The CDR3 sequence is 14 residues long. The V gene's germline CDR1 is LGHDT and CDR2 YNNKEL (reference sequence). Between the trimmed V and J ends, which lost 0 bases and 3 bases, there was a span of 9 bases. This clonotype showed up many times. Its antigen is still unknown. V is TRBV3-1 and J is TRBJ2-7; no clear D. The sequence was collected from a man aged 18 to 29 in good health. Sequencing was done on a sample of naive T cells sorted from blood. Here the CDR3 reads CASSQEGNHYEQYF. In DNA, the CDR3 is TGTGCCAGCAGCCAAGAAGGAAACCACTACGAGCAGTACTTC.